The 23 T cell receptor beta chains below were found in one sample sequenced in a study of T and B cells in COVID-19 patients. TRB rearrangements were amplified by multiplex PCR with BIOMED2 TRB-A/B primers. TCRdb re-analysed the multiplex PCR reads in MiXCR, keeping a single row per CDR3 protein. The sample includes about 16,000 distinct CDR3 sequences, under 35% of them seen just once. Blood genomic DNA input for TRB amplification was about 240-550 ng. Sequences were obtained from blood. These TCRs come from a human donor who had recovered from COVID-19.

This clonotype has only one observation. The J gene is TRBJ2-7, the V gene TRBV11-2; D remains ambiguous. The germline V and J ends were trimmed by 1 base and 3 bases, with 13 bases remaining between them. The CDR3 covers 15 residues. Germline CDR1 and CDR2: SGHAT and FQNNGV. DNA of the CDR3: TGTGCCAGCAGCTTAGGGCCACGGAATAACTACGAGCAGTACTTC. It yields the protein CASSLGPRNNYEQYF.

There are many counts of this clonotype. The chain employs TRBV6-5 and TRBJ2-5; no firm D call. Germline V gives CDR1 MNHEY, CDR2 SVGAGI. Trimming removed 6 bases from V and 0 bases from J, with 14 bases in between. CDR3 length: 15 amino acids. The CDR3 DNA follows: TGTGCCAGCAGGGCCCATAGCAGGTACCAAGAGACCCAGTACTTC. This encodes CASRAHSRYQETQYF.

This clonotype qualifies as medium-sized. This chain connects TRBV27 to TRBJ2-2; tentatively, D is TRBD1 (6 bases). Germline CDR1 is MNHEY and CDR2 is SMNVEV (reference sequence). The length of the CDR3 is 15 residues. V was clipped by 7 bases and J by 0 bases, with 12 bases between them. For the CDR3, the DNA is TGTGCCAGCAAAGCTGGACAGTCGAACACCGGGGAGCTGTTTTTT. It encodes CASKAGQSNTGELFF.

The chain has TRBV7-3 and TRBJ2-7; D ambiguous. The germline gives CDR1 SGHTA, CDR2 FQGTGA. V gave up 1 base and J gave up 0 bases, with 4 bases separating them. CDR3 length equals 13 residues. The CDR3, as DNA: TGTGCCAGCAGCTTAAGTAGCTCCTACGAGCAGTACTTC. Translation gives CASSLSSSYEQYF.

The chain combines TRBV28 with TRBJ2-3; D unresolved. V was trimmed by 10 bases and J by 1 base, leaving 15 bases between them. CDR3 length: 14 amino acids. Per germline, CDR1 MDHEN and CDR2 SYDVKM. The CDR3 here is CATPGRLGTDTQYF. The CDR3 DNA follows: TGTGCCACCCCTGGGCGGTTGGGCACAGATACGCAGTATTTT.

This clonotype ranks as medium-sized. The chain uses TRBV19 and TRBJ2-5; perhaps D is TRBD1 or TRBD2 (6 bases each). The germline gives CDR1 LNHDA, CDR2 SQIVND (reference sequence). This CDR3 region has 13 residues. V was pared by 6 bases and J by 5 bases, with 13 bases between. CDR3 DNA: TGTGCCAGTAGGAGGGGGGCCGGGGAGACCCAGTACTTC. Its protein product is CASRRGAGETQYF.

This clonotype is categorized as medium-sized. The rearrangement links TRBV29-1 to TRBJ2-5; no clear D. V was trimmed by 4 bases and J by 4 bases, leaving 7 bases between them. Germline assignment: CDR1 SQVTM and CDR2 ANQGSEA. The CDR3 sequence is 11 residues long. CDR3: CSVGTTETQYF. As DNA, the CDR3 is TGCAGCGTTGGGACGACAGAGACCCAGTACTTC.

This clonotype was counted ten times or more. The chain carries TRBV19 and TRBJ1-1; 8 bases match TRBD1. V shed 3 bases and J 1 base; nucleotides not matched to a gene: 1. The CDR3 runs 14 residues. The germline V gene has CDR1 LNHDA and CDR2 SQIVND (reference sequence). The CDR3 region has the DNA TGTGCCAGTAGTATTGGGACAGGGAACACTGAAGCTTTCTTT. As protein: CASSIGTGNTEAFF. Full variable domain (remainder filled in from reference TRBV19 and TRBJ1-1): DGGITQSPKYLFRKEGQNVTLSCEQNLNHDAMYWYRQDPGQGLRLIYYSQIVNDFQKGDIAEGYSVSREKKESFPLTVTSAQKNPTAFYLCASSIGTGNTEAFFGQGTRLTVV.

This clonotype was detected only a few times. The V and J genes are TRBV5-5 and TRBJ1-3; D is perhaps TRBD1 (5 bases). V gave up 5 bases and J gave up 0 bases, with 9 bases separating them. CDR1 is SGHKS, CDR2 YYEKEE, per germline (reference sequence). This CDR3 is built from 14 residues. The CDR3 reads CASRADISGNTIYF. In DNA, the CDR3 is TGTGCCAGCAGGGCGGACATCTCTGGAAACACCATATATTTT.

This clonotype was picked up a small number of times. The V and J genes are TRBV6-2 or TRBV6-3 and TRBJ2-7, with D perhaps TRBD1 (6 bases). This CDR3 has 14 amino acids. Germline CDR1 is MNHEY and CDR2 is SVGEGT. V was shortened by 5 bases and J by 3 bases, with 14 bases between the two germline ends. The CDR3 loop reads CASSRTEQNYEQYF. The CDR3 bases are TGTGCCAGCAGTCGGACAGAGCAGAACTACGAGCAGTACTTC.

This clonotype counts as medium-sized. The chain employs TRBV19 and TRBJ2-1; the match to TRBD2 covers 9 bases. Unmatched junction bases numbered 2, after V lost 3 bases and J lost 2 bases. This CDR3 is built from 15 residues. CDR1 and CDR2 (germline): LNHDA, SQIVND (reference sequence). CDR3 sequence (DNA): TGTGCCAGTAGTATGACTAGCGGTACCTACAATGAGCAGTTCTTC. Translated, it gives CASSMTSGTYNEQFF.

By proportion, this clonotype is medium-sized. The chain links TRBV29-1 to TRBJ2-7, with D unresolved. The germline V gene encodes CDR1 SQVTM and CDR2 ANQGSEA. V shed 1 base and J shed 7 bases, with 11 bases lying between them. The CDR3 runs to 12 residues. CDR3 in DNA: TGCAGCGTTGAAGGTGCGTTGGGAGAGCAGTACTTC. Amino acid sequence: CSVEGALGEQYF.

Written as DNA, the CDR3 is TGTGCCAGCAGTTACTCGAGGGAGCAGTACTTC. Translation gives CASSYSREQYF. This sequence joins TRBV6-2 or TRBV6-3 and TRBJ2-7; D not certain. Germline V lookup: CDR1 MNHEY, CDR2 SVGEGT. The CDR3 length is 11 residues. The V end lost 0 bases, the J end lost 7 bases, and 4 bases lay between the germline ends.

This chain uses TRBV6-6 with TRBJ1-2; the D gene is possibly TRBD1 (6 bases). From germline, CDR1 is MNHNY and CDR2 SVGAGI (reference sequence). The CDR3 has 14 residues. Trimming left V 5 bases short and J 4 bases short, with 14 bases between. The CDR3 loop reads CASSPGGKSYGYTF. CDR3 DNA: TGTGCCAGCAGTCCGGGGGGCAAGAGCTATGGCTACACCTTC.

Only a few counts were recorded for this clonotype. This chain connects TRBV6-5 to TRBJ2-3, with D possibly being TRBD1 or TRBD2 (5 bases each). Germline V CDR1 and CDR2: MNHEY, SVGAGI. V was pared by 6 bases and J by 0 bases, with 16 bases between. The CDR3 has 16 amino acids. The CDR3: CASRGYGTSSTDTQYF. Written as DNA, the CDR3 is TGTGCCAGCAGGGGGTATGGGACCTCTAGCACAGATACGCAGTATTTT.

This clonotype has just a few counts. The chain is built from TRBV10-3 and TRBJ2-1; D ambiguous. The CDR3 sequence is 11 residues long. Germline CDR1 reads ENHRY; CDR2 reads SYGVKD. Trimming took 2 bases from V and 7 from J, leaving 3 bases between them. DNA for the CDR3: TGTGCCATCAGTGAGGGGAATGAGCAGTTCTTC. Translation gives CAISEGNEQFF.

V gene TRBV29-1 combines with J gene TRBJ2-1, with 8 bases that match TRBD2. The CDR3 is 13 amino acids. Per the germline V gene, CDR1 is SQVTM and CDR2 is ANQGSEA. Trimming removed 7 bases from V and 8 bases from J; junction bases left unmatched: 10. CDR3 sequence: CSARGGLRDEQFF. The CDR3 coding sequence is TGCAGCGCACGGGGGGGCCTTAGGGATGAGCAGTTCTTC.

This clonotype was counted between two and nine times. V is TRBV13 and J is TRBJ1-2; possible D gene TRBD1, 5 bases. The length of the CDR3 is 13 residues. V shed 1 base and J shed 4 bases, with 7 bases lying between them. Germline V gene lookup returns CDR1 PRHDT and CDR2 FYEKMQ (reference sequence). The CDR3 sequence is CASSLDGGYGYTF. The CDR3 DNA sequence: TGTGCCAGCAGCTTAGATGGGGGCTATGGCTACACCTTC.

This clonotype was seen more than once but under ten times. This chain joins TRBV7-6 and TRBJ2-7; no reliable D call. V was pared by 8 bases and J by 2 bases, with 10 bases between. Per the germline V gene, CDR1 is SGHVS and CDR2 is FNYEAQ. The CDR3 is made up of 12 amino acids. CDR3 protein: CASRNRPYEQYF. Written as DNA, the CDR3 is TGTGCCAGCCGCAACAGACCCTACGAGCAGTACTTC.

This clonotype was observed a handful of times. V gene TRBV6-5 combines with J gene TRBJ1-2; D unclear. V dropped 6 bases and J dropped 0 bases, with 8 bases sitting between them. The CDR3 is made up of 13 amino acids. Germline assignment: CDR1 MNHEY and CDR2 SVGAGI. The CDR3 region is CASSREPNYGYTF. The CDR3, as DNA: TGTGCCAGCAGCCGGGAGCCTAACTATGGCTACACCTTC.

This clonotype is medium-sized within its sample. The rearrangement links TRBV19 to TRBJ1-5; tentative D call: TRBD1 (6 bases). The V end lost 3 bases, the J end lost 5 bases, and 14 bases lay between the germline ends. Germline CDR1 LNHDA, CDR2 SQIVND (reference sequence). This CDR3 region has 15 residues. CDR3: CASSILRGADQPQHF. In DNA form, the CDR3 reads TGTGCCAGTAGTATCCTCCGGGGGGCGGATCAGCCCCAGCATTTT.

V is TRBV5-1 and J is TRBJ2-7, with a tentative D call TRBD2 (5 bases). Germline CDR1 is SGHRS and CDR2 is YFSETQ. The CDR3 length is 14 residues. Trimming cost V 2 bases and J 0 bases, with 9 bases left between them. Written as DNA, the CDR3 is TGCGCCAGCAGCTTAGGACTGCCCTCCTACGAGCAGTACTTC. This encodes CASSLGLPSYEQYF. The full variable domain, rest sourced from reference TRBV5-1 and TRBJ2-7, is KAGVTQTPRYLIKTRGQQVTLSCSPISGHRSVSWYQQTPGQGLQFLFEYFSETQRNKGNFPGRFSGRQFSNSRSEMNVSTLELGDSALYLCASSLGLPSYEQYFGPGTRLTVT.

About this clonotype: Relative to the germline gene, one junction end is altered; a read error may explain this. The chain employs TRBV5-3 and TRBJ2-7; 9 bases fit TRBD1. TRBV5-3 counts as an open reading frame of uncertain function. The CDR3 is 12 amino acids. The CDR3: CASGQGNYEQYF. CDR3 bases: TGCGCCAGCGGACAGGGGAACTACGAGCAGTACTTC.